These 7 T cell receptor beta chains came from one sample sequenced in a study of blood T cell repertoires in COVID-19. Assay: immunoSEQ multiplex PCR; the TCRdb copy retains only in-frame clones and omits some. The table shows under 350,000 clones, with roughly 89% occurring only once. Sequenced: PBMCs or T cells enriched from blood (not recorded which). These receptors originate from a woman between 40 and 50 years old who had recovered from COVID-19.

CDR3 loop: CASSRQGTLMQGYTF. CDR3 nucleotides: TGTGCCAGCAGTAGGCAGGGGACGCTGATGCAAGGCTACACCTTC. The gene calls are TRBV27 and TRBJ1-2; possible D gene TRBD1, 6 bases. Trimming left V 5 bases short and J 8 bases short, with 21 bases between. This CDR3 is 15 amino acids long. The germline CDR1 and CDR2 sequences are MNHEY and SMNVEV (reference sequence).

The chain is built from TRBV30 and TRBJ1-1; TRBD1 aligns across 11 bases. CDR1 GTSNPN and CDR2 SVGIG come from the germline V gene (reference sequence). This CDR3 has 19 residues. The V and J ends lost 2 bases and 5 bases, in that order; junction bases with no gene match: 19. The CDR3 loop reads CAWSPKIRTGGASSTEAFF. CDR3 coding DNA: TGTGCCTGGAGTCCCAAAATTCGGACAGGGGGCGCATCGTCGACTGAAGCTTTCTTT.

The chain joins TRBV4-3 to TRBJ2-1; D possibly corresponds to TRBD2 (6 bases). Per the germline V gene, CDR1 is LGHNA and CDR2 is YSLEER. Trimming left V 0 bases short and J 9 bases short, with 18 bases between. CDR3 length: 16 amino acids. Here the CDR3 DNA reads TGCGCCAGCAGCCAAGATGTACTAGCCCGAACAATTGAGCAGTTCTTC. The encoded protein is CASSQDVLARTIEQFF.

The chain recombines TRBV7-2 with TRBJ2-7; 7 bases fit TRBD1. CDR1 is SGHTA, CDR2 FQGNSA, per germline. The length of the CDR3 is 12 residues. The junction had 4 bases not matched to a gene; V was cut back by 5 bases and J by 6 bases. The CDR3 here is CASSVTGVEQYF. CDR3 DNA: TGTGCCAGCAGCGTTACAGGGGTCGAGCAGTACTTC.

The chain couples TRBV11-3 to TRBJ1-2, with 9 bases that match TRBD1. This CDR3 comprises 15 residues. Germline V lookup: CDR1 SGHNT, CDR2 YENEEA. V lost 5 bases, J lost 8 bases, and 12 bases stayed unmatched. CDR3 residues: CASSPRDRDTRGYTF. In DNA, the CDR3 is TGTGCCAGCAGCCCCCGGGACAGGGATACTAGAGGCTACACCTTC.

This sequence joins TRBV19 and TRBJ2-3; D gene unclear. Germline CDR1 and CDR2: LNHDA and SQIVND (reference sequence). V was shortened by 1 base and J by 4 bases, with 12 bases between the two germline ends. The length of the CDR3 is 15 residues. The CDR3, as DNA: TGTGCCAGTAGTATAGGGATAGCAGATGCAGATACGCAGTATTTT. Translated: CASSIGIADADTQYF.

The chain uses TRBV2 and TRBJ1-2, with TRBD1 as a possible D gene (5 bases). The CDR3 spans 13 residues. V lost 7 bases and J 3 bases, leaving 12 bases between the germline ends. The germline V gene encodes CDR1 SNHLY and CDR2 FYNNEI. The CDR3: CASIRGTDYGYTF. In nucleotides, the CDR3 is TGTGCCAGCATTAGGGGAACCGACTATGGCTACACCTTC.